This T cell receptor (beta chain) was found in a study of blood T cell repertoires in COVID-19. The wider study: Spain, Italy and the United States supplied samples that represented acute and convalescent COVID-19. Sources were T cells, B-cell-depleted T cells, or PBMCs; the material itself was cDNA or gDNA.

V lost 8 bases and J 2 bases, leaving 20 bases between the germline ends. CDR1 MDHEN and CDR2 SYDVKM come from the germline V gene. This CDR3 has 16 amino acids. In the authors' methods: Estimation of nucleated cell counts was performed using reference gene primer amplification. Profiling relied on immunoSEQ multiplex PCR, and the TCRdb table lists in-frame clones only, not all of them. The V and J calls and clone size were taken over from that table, and D and trimming were inferred from the DNA. The sample holds roughly 79,000 clones; around 90% are singletons and the top ten take 4% to 5.5%. Material: peripheral blood. This clonotype was obtained from a middle-aged man with active COVID-19. V gene TRBV28 combines with J gene TRBJ2-3; D is undetermined. In DNA, the CDR3 is TGTGCCAGCGGTGATAGTTTGTCGCGAGACACAGATACGCAGTATTTT. Translation: CASGDSLSRDTDTQYF.